Following are 6 T cell receptor beta chains from one sample sequenced in a study of blood T cell repertoires in COVID-19. Only in-frame clones appear in the TCRdb table, and some are missing; sequencing was by immunoSEQ multiplex PCR. The sample includes 220,000 or so clones, around 90% of them seen just once. Sequencing input: peripheral blood. These receptors all stem from a man in his 60s with COVID-19, enrolled during active disease.

The CDR3, as DNA: TGTGCCAGCAGCGCCCCAAGGGGACAGGCCTTAATCCCAAACACTGAAGCTTTCTTT. Protein: CASSAPRGQALIPNTEAFF. The chain joins TRBV7-9 to TRBJ1-1; 8 bases are a match to TRBD1. V shed 5 bases, J shed 2 bases, and the junction held 19 bases outside the gene matches. The CDR3 contains 19 residues. Germline V CDR1 and CDR2: SEHNR, FQNEAQ (reference sequence).

V and J are TRBV5-1 and TRBJ2-5, with 13 bases fitting TRBD2. V dropped 4 bases and J dropped 6; count of bases not matched to a gene: 3. Germline CDR1 is SGHRS and CDR2 is YFSETQ. This CDR3 is 14 amino acids long. As DNA, the CDR3 is TGCGCCAGCAGCGAGACTAGCGGGGGGCAGACCCAGTACTTC. Amino acid sequence: CASSETSGGQTQYF.

This clone was counted once. This chain uses TRBV7-9 with TRBJ2-6; 15 nucleotides agree with TRBD2. J lost 1 base, V lost 5 bases, and 15 bases had no gene match. The CDR3 has 22 amino acids. The germline CDR1 and CDR2 sequences are SEHNR and FQNEAQ (reference sequence). Written as DNA, the CDR3 is TGTGCCAGCAGCAGCGGACTAGCGGGAGGGAGGGGCCCGGAATCTGGGGCCAACGTCCTGACTTTC. It is translated as CASSSGLAGGRGPESGANVLTF.

The chain couples TRBV7-3 to TRBJ2-1; D not certain. Germline loops: CDR1 SGHTA, CDR2 FQGTGA. The CDR3 runs 13 residues. V was shortened by 0 bases and J by 10 bases, with 10 bases between the two germline ends. The CDR3 loop reads CASSLTASGEQFF. CDR3 in DNA: TGTGCCAGCAGCTTAACGGCCTCCGGGGAGCAGTTCTTC.

The rearrangement joins TRBV12-3 or TRBV12-4 to TRBJ1-2; 8 nucleotides agree with TRBD1. V lost 5 bases and J lost 4; bases outside the gene matches: 3. The CDR3 totals 13 residues. CDR3 sequence (DNA): TGTGCCAGCAGTCGGACAGGGCCCTATGGCTACACCTTC. Encoded protein: CASSRTGPYGYTF.

The chain recombines TRBV3-1 (or the pseudogene TRBV3-2) with TRBJ1-1; no clear D. V was pared by 0 bases and J by 2 bases, with 16 bases between. The CDR3 length is 17 residues. Looked up from germline, CDR1 is LGHDT and CDR2 is YNNKEL (reference sequence). This CDR3 is CASSQDGLRLTNTEAFF. The DNA for the CDR3 is TGTGCCAGCAGCCAAGATGGTCTGCGGCTTACCAACACTGAAGCTTTCTTT.